This is a list of T cell receptor beta chains from one sample in a study of monozygotic twins with inflammatory bowel disease. Following a re-call of the 5' RACE reads, TCRdb has one entry per CDR3 protein and lacks DNA. Recorded for this sample: approximately 400,000 distinct CDR3 sequences. The source material was blood. Receptors were obtained from a human donor with ulcerative colitis or Crohn's disease, or a healthy co-twin of an affected twin (not recorded which). Both conserved end residues are part of each CDR3.

TRBJ1-1	TRBV7-6	CASSLARQGTEAFF
TRBJ2-1	TRBV7-2	CASSLDPGKKQFF
TRBJ2-7	TRBV4-3	CASSPRLAGARGAYEQYF
TRBJ1-2	TRBV7-2	CASSYSGQLVIYGYTF
TRBJ1-5	TRBV5-1	CASRLGQGANQPQHF
TRBJ2-7	TRBV20-1	CSASPGLRGYEQYF
TRBJ1-3	TRBV4-1	CASSQENMDSLSPIYF
TRBJ2-1	TRBV5-1	CASSFLRLAGDYNEQFF
TRBJ2-7	TRBV5-1	CASSRLPGQPYEQYF
TRBJ1-2	TRBV7-2	CASSSDWTGYGYTF
TRBJ1-2	TRBV2	CASSRGDGYTF
TRBJ1-3	TRBV7-2	CASSLVPGVGNTIYF
TRBJ1-2	TRBV27	CASSATGGSGGYTF
TRBJ2-3	TRBV12-3/TRBV12-4	CASSHPPRVAPQYF
TRBJ2-7	TRBV14	CASSSRGTGVNEQYF
TRBJ2-3	TRBV5-1	CASSWTSGASGGQYF
TRBJ2-7	TRBV4-3	CASSQGIQATYEQYF
TRBJ2-7	TRBV5-1	CASSLDPGDYVEQYF